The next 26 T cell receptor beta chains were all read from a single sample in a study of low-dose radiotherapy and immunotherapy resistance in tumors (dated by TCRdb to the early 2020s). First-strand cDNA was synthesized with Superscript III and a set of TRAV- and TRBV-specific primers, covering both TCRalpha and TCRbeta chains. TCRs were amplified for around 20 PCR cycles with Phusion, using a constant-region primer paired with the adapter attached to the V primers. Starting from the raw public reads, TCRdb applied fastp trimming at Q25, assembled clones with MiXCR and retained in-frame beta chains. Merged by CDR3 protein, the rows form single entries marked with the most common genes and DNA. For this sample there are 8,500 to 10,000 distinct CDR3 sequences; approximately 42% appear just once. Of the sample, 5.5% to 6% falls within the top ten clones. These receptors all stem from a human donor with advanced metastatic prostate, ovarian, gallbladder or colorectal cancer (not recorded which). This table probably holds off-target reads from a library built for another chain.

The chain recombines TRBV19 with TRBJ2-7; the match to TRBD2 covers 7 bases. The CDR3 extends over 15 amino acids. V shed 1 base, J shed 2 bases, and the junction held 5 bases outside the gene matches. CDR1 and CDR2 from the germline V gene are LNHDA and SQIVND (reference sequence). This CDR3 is CASSIVKGLTYEQYF. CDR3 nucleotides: TGTGCCAGTAGTATAGTAAAGGGACTAACCTACGAGCAGTACTTC.

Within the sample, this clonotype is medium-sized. The CDR3 DNA sequence: TGTGCCAGCAACTTGGACGGTGGGGAGACCCAGTACTTC. Amino acids: CASNLDGGETQYF. The chain has TRBV2 and TRBJ2-5; D gene unclear. The length of the CDR3 is 13 residues. V lost 7 bases and J lost 5, with 14 bases in between. Germline assignment: CDR1 SNHLY and CDR2 FYNNEI.

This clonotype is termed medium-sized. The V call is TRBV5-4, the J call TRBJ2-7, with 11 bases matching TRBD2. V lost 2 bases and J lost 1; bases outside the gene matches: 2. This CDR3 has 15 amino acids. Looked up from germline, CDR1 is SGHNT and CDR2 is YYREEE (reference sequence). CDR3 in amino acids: CASSFLAGGSYEQYF. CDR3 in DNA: TGTGCCAGCAGCTTCCTAGCGGGGGGTTCCTACGAGCAGTACTTC.

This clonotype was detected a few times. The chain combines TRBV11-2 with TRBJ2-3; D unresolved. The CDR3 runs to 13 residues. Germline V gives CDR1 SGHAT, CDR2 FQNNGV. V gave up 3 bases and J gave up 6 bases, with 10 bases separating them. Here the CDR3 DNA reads TGTGCCAGCAGCTTGGGCAGGTCTGATACGCAGTATTTT. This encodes CASSLGRSDTQYF. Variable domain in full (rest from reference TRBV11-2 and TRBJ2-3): EAGVAQSPRYKIIEKRQSVAFWCNPISGHATLYWYQQILGQGPKLLIQFQNNGVVDDSQLPKDRFSAERLKGVDSTLKIQPAKLEDSAVYLCASSLGRSDTQYFGPGTRLTVL.

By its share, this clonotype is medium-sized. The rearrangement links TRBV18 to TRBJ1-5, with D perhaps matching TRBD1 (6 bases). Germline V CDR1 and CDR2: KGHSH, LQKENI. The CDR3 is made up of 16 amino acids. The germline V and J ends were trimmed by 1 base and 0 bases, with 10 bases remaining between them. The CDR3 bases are TGTGCCAGCTCACCACGGCACAGGGATAGCAATCAGCCCCAGCATTTT. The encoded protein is CASSPRHRDSNQPQHF. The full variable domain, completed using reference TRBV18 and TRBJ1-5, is NAGVMQNPRHLVRRRGQEARLRCSPMKGHSHVYWYRQLPEEGLKFMVYLQKENIIDESGMPKERFSAEFPKEGPSILRIQQVVRGDSAAYFCASSPRHRDSNQPQHFGDGTRLSIL.

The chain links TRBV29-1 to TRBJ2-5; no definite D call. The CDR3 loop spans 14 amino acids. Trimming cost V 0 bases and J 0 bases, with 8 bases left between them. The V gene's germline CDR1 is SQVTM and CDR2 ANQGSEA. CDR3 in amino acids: CSVEDRAYQETQYF. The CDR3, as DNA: TGCAGCGTTGAAGATCGGGCGTACCAAGAGACCCAGTACTTC.

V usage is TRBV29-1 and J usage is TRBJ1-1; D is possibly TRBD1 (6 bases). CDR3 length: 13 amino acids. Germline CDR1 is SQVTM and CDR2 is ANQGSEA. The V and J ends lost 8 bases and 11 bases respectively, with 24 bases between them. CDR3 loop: CSIPGGGAFKAFF. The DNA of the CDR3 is TGCAGCATTCCCGGGGGGGGGGCATTCAAGGCTTTCTTT.

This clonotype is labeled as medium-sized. This CDR3 is CASSSTAVNEKLFF. CDR3 sequence (DNA): TGTGCCAGCAGTTCGACAGCTGTTAATGAAAAACTGTTTTTT. This rearrangement joins TRBV28 to TRBJ1-4, with D perhaps matching TRBD1 (5 bases). CDR3 length: 14 residues. V shed 4 bases and J shed 4 bases, with 10 bases lying between them. Germline V gene sequence: CDR1 MDHEN, CDR2 SYDVKM.

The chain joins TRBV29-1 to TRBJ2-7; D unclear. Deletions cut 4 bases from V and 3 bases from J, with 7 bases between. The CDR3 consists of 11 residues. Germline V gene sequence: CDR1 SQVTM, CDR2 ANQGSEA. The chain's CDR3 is CSVGFSYEQYF. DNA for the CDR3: TGCAGCGTTGGCTTCAGCTACGAGCAGTACTTC.

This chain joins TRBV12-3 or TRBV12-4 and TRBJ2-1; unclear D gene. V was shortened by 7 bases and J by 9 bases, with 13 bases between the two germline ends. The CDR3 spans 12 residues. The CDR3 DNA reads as TGTGCCAGCACCTCCTCAAGAGTTGAGCAGTTCTTC. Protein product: CASTSSRVEQFF.

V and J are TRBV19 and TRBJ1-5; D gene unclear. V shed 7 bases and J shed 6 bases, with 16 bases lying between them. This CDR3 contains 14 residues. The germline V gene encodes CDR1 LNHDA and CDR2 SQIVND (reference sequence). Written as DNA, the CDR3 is TGTGCCAGTAATCCGACCCGGAGTGGTCAGCCCCAGCATTTT. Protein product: CASNPTRSGQPQHF.

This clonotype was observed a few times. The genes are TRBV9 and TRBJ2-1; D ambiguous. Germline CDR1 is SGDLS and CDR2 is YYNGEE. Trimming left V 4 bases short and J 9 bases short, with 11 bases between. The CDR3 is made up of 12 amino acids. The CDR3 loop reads CASSPQNSEQFF. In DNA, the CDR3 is TGTGCCAGCAGCCCACAAAACTCTGAGCAGTTCTTC.

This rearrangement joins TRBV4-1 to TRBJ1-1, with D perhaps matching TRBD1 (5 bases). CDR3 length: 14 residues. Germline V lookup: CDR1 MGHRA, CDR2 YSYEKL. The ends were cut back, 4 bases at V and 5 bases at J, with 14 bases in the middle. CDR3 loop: CASSRTGGGTEAFF. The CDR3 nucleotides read TGCGCCAGCAGCCGCACTGGGGGGGGGACTGAAGCTTTCTTT.

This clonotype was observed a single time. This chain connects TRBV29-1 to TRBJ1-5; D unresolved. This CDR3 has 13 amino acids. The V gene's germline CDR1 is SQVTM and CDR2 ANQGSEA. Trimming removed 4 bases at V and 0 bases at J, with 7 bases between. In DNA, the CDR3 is TGCAGCGTTGGCTGGGGTAGCAATCAGCCCCAGCATTTT. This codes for CSVGWGSNQPQHF.

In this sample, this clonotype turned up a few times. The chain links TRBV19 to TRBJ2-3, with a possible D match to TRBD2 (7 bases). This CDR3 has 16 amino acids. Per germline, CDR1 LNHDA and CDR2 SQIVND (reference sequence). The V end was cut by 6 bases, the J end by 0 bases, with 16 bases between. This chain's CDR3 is CASSPSGGPSTDTQYF. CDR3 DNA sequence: TGTGCCAGTAGCCCCTCGGGGGGCCCTAGCACAGATACGCAGTATTTT.

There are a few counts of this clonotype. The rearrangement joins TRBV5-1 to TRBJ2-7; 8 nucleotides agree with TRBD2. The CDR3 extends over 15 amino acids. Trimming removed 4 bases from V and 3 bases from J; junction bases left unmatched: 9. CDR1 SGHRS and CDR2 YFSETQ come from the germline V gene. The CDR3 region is CASSRGTRGGYEQYF. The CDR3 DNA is TGCGCCAGCAGCCGAGGGACTAGAGGGGGCTACGAGCAGTACTTC. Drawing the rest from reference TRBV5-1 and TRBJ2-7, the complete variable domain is KAGVTQTPRYLIKTRGQQVTLSCSPISGHRSVSWYQQTPGQGLQFLFEYFSETQRNKGNFPGRFSGRQFSNSRSEMNVSTLELGDSALYLCASSRGTRGGYEQYFGPGTRLTVT.

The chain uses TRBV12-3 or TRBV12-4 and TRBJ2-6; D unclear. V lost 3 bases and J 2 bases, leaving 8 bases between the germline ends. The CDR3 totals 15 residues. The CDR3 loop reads CASSLAVTGANVLTF. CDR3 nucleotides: TGTGCCAGCAGTTTGGCAGTAACTGGGGCCAACGTCCTGACTTTC.

This CDR3 is CASSLEIRNTIYF. The CDR3 coding sequence is TGCGCCAGCAGCTTGGAGATCCGAAACACCATATATTTT. The V gene is TRBV5-1, the J gene TRBJ1-3; D remains ambiguous. The CDR3 has 13 amino acids. Germline CDR1 reads SGHRS; CDR2 reads YFSETQ. V lost 0 bases to trimming and J lost 5 bases, with 6 bases between them.

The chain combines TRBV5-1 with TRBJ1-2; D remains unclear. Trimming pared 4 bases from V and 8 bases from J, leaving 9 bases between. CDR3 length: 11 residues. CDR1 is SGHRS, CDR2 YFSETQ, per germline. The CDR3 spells CASSADRGYTF. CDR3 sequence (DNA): TGCGCCAGCAGCGCGGACCGGGGCTACACCTTC. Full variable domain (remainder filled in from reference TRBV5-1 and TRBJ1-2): KAGVTQTPRYLIKTRGQQVTLSCSPISGHRSVSWYQQTPGQGLQFLFEYFSETQRNKGNFPGRFSGRQFSNSRSEMNVSTLELGDSALYLCASSADRGYTFGSGTRLTVV.

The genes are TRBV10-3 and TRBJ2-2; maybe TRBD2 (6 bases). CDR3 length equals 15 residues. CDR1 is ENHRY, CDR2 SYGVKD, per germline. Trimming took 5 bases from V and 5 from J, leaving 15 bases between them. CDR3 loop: CAISSGRRSTGELFF. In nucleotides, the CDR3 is TGTGCCATCAGTTCAGGGAGGAGATCGACCGGGGAGCTGTTTTTT.

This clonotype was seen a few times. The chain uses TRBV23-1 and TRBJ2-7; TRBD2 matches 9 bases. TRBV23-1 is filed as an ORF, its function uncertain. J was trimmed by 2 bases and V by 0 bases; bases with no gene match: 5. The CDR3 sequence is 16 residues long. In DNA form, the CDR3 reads TGCGCCAGCAGTCAATCGCGGGGGGGCAAAGCCTACGAGCAGTACTTC. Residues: CASSQSRGGKAYEQYF.

For the CDR3, the DNA is TGTGCCAGCGGGGCGCGTCAGGGCACAGATACGCAGTATTTT. Protein product: CASGARQGTDTQYF. The chain is built from TRBV2 and TRBJ2-3, with D perhaps matching TRBD1 (5 bases). V was clipped by 8 bases and J by 1 base, with 13 bases between them. There are 14 residues in the CDR3. Germline V gene lookup returns CDR1 SNHLY and CDR2 FYNNEI.

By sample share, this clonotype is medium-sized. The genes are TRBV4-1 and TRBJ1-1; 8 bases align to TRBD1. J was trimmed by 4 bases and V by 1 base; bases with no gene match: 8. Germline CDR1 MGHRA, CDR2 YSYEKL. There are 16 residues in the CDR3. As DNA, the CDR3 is TGCGCCAGCAGCCAAGTGATGGGACAGGAGGGCACTGAAGCTTTCTTT. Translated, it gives CASSQVMGQEGTEAFF.

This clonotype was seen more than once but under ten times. The CDR3 spells CASSARGLAGGSDTQYF. Here the CDR3 DNA reads TGTGCCAGCAGCGCGAGGGGACTAGCGGGGGGCTCGGATACGCAGTATTTT. The V and J genes are TRBV9 and TRBJ2-3; 15 bases line up with TRBD2. V was pared by 3 bases and J by 6 bases, with 8 bases of the junction left unmatched. The CDR3 totals 17 residues. Looked up from germline, CDR1 is SGDLS and CDR2 is YYNGEE. Combining the CDR3 with reference TRBV9 and TRBJ2-3 gives the whole variable domain DSGVTQTPKHLITATGQRVTLRCSPRSGDLSVYWYQQSLDQGLQFLIQYYNGEERAKGNILERFSAQQFPDLHSELNLSSLELGDSALYFCASSARGLAGGSDTQYFGPGTRLTVL.

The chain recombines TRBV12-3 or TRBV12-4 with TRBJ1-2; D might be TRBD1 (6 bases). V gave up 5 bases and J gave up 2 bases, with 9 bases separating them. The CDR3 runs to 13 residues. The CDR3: CASSTTGNYGYTF. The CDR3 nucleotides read TGTGCCAGCAGTACAACAGGGAACTATGGCTACACCTTC.

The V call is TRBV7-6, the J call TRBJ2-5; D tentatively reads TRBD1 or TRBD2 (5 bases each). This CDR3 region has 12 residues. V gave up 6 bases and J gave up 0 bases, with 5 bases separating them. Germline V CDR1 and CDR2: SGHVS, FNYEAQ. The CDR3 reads CASRGDQETQYF. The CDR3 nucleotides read TGTGCCAGCAGGGGGGACCAAGAGACCCAGTACTTC.